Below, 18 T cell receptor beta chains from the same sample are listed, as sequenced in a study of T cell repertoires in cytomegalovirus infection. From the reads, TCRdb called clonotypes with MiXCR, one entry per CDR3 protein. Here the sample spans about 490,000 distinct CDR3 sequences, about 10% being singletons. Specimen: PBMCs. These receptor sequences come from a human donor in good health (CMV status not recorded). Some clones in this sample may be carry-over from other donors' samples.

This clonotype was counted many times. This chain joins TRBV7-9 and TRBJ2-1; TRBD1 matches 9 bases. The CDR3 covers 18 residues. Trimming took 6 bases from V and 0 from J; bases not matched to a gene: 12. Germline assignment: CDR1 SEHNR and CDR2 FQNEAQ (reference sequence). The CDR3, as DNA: TGTGCCAGCAGGGGGACAGGGAGACGGGCGAGCTCCTACAATGAGCAGTTCTTC. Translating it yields CASRGTGRRASSYNEQFF.

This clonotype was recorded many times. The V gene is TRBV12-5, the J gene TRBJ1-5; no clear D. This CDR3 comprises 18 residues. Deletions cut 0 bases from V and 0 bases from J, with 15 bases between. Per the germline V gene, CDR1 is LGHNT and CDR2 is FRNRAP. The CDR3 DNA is TGTGCTAGTGGTTTGGTACTCGGCCACACGGATAGCAATCAGCCCCAGCATTTT. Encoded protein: CASGLVLGHTDSNQPQHF.

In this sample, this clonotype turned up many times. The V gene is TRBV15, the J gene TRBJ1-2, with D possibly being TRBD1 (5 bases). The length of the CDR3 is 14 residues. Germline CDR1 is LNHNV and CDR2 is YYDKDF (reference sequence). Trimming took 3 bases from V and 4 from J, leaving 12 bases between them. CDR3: CATSSQGTSYGYTF. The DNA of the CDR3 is TGTGCCACCAGCAGCCAGGGAACGAGCTATGGCTACACCTTC.

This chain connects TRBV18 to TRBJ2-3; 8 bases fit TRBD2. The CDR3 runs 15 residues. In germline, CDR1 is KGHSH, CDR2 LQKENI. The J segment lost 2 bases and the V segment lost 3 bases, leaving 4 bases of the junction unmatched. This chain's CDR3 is CASSPVSGATDTQYF. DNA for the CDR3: TGTGCCAGCTCACCGGTTAGCGGGGCCACAGATACGCAGTATTTT.

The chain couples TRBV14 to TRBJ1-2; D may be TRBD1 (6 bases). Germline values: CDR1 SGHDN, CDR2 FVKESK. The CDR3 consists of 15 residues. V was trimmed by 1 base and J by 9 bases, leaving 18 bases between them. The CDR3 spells CASSQVRGRGESYTF. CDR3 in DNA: TGTGCCAGCAGCCAAGTGAGGGGCAGGGGTGAAAGCTACACCTTC.

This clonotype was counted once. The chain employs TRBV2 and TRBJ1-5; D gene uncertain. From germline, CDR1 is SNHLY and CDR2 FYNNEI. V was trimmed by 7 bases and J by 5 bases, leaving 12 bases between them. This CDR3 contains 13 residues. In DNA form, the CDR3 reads TGTGCCAGCACCTTAGGGAGAGATCAGCCCCAGCATTTT. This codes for CASTLGRDQPQHF.

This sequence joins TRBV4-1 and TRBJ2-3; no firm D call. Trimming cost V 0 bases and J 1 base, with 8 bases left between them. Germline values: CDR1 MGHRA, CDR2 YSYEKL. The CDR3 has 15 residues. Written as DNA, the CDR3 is TGCGCCAGCAGCCAAGATTCACCGGGCACAGATACGCAGTATTTT. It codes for CASSQDSPGTDTQYF.

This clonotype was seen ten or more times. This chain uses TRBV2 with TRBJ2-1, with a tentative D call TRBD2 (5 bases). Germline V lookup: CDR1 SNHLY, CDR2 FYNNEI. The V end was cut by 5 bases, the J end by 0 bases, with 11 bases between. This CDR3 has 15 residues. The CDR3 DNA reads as TGTGCCAGCAGTAACCGGGATCTCTCCTACAATGAGCAGTTCTTC. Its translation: CASSNRDLSYNEQFF.

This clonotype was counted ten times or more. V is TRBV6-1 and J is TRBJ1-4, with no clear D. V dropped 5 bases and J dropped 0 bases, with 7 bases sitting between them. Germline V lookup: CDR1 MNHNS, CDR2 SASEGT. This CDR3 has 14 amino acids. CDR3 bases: TGTGCCAGCAGTCTTTTAACAACTAATGAAAAACTGTTTTTT. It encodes CASSLLTTNEKLFF.

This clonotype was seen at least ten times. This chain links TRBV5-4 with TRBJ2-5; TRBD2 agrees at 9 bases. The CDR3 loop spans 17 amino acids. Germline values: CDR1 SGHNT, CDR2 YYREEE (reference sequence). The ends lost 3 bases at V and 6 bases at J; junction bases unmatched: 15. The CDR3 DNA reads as TGTGCCAGCAGCTCAACCAAGGGGGCGGGAGGGGGTCAGACCCAGTACTTC. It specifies CASSSTKGAGGGQTQYF.

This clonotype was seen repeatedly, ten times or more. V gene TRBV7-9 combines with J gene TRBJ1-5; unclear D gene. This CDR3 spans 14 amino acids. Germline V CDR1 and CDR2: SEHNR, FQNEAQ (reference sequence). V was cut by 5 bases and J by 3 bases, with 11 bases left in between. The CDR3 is CASSPDHANQPQHF. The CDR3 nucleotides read TGTGCCAGCAGCCCCGATCACGCCAATCAGCCCCAGCATTTT.

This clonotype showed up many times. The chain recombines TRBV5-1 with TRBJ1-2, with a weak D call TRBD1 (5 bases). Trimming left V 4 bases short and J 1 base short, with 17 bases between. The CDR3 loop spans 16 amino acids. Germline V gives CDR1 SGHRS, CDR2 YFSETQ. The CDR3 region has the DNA TGCGCCAGCAGCCCGAGGTCGGGGGGAGTTAACTATGGCTACACCTTC. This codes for CASSPRSGGVNYGYTF.

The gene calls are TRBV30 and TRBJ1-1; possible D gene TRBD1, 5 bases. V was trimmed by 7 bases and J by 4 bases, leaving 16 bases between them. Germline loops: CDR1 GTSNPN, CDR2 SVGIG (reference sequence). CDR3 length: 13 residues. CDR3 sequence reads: CAFNRYGGTEAFF. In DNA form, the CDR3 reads TGTGCCTTTAACCGCTATGGGGGCACTGAAGCTTTCTTT.

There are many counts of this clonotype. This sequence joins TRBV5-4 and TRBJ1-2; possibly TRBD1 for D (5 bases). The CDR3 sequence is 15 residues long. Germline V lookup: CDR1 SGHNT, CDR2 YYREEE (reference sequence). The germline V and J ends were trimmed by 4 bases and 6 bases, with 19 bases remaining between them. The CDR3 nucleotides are TGTGCCAGCAGCCGACCCCCAGGGAAGGGACATGGCTACACCTTC. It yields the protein CASSRPPGKGHGYTF.

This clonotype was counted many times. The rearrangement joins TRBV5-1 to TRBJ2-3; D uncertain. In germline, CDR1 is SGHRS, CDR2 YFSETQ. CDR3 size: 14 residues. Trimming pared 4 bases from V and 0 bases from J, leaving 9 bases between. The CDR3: CASSGQTSTDTQYF. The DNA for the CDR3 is TGCGCCAGCAGCGGCCAGACTAGCACAGATACGCAGTATTTT.

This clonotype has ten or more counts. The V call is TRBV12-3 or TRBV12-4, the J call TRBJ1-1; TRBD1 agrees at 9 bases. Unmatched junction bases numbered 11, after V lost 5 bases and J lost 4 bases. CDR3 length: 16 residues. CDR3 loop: CASSGGQGEFGTEAFF. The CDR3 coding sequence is TGTGCCAGCAGTGGGGGACAGGGCGAGTTCGGCACTGAAGCTTTCTTT.

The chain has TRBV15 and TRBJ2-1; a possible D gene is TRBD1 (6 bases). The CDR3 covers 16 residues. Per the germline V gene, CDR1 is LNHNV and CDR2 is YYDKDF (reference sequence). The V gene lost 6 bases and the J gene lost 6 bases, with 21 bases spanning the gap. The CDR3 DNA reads TGTGCCACCAGACGAGAGGGAGCAGGGGCCACCAATGAGCAGTTCTTC. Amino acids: CATRREGAGATNEQFF.

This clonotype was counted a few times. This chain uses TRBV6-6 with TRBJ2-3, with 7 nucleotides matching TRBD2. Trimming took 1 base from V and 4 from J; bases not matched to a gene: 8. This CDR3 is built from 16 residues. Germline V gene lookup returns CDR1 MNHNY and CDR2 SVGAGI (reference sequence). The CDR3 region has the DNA TGTGCCAGCAGTTACTTAGGAGCGGGAAGCTCAGATACGCAGTATTTT. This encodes CASSYLGAGSSDTQYF.